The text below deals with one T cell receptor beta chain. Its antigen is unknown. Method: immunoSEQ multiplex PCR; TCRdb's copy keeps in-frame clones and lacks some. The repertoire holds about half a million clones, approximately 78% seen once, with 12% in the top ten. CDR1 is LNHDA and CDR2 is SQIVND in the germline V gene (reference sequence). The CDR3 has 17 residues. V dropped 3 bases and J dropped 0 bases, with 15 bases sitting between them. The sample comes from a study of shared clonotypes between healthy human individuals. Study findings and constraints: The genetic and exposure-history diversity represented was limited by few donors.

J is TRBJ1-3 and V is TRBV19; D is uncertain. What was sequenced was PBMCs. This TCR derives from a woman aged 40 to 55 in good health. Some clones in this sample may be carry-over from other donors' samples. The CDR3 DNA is TGTGCCAGTAGTATGCGGCGACAAAAGAACTCTGGAAACACCATATATTTT. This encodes CASSMRRQKNSGNTIYF.